These 22 T cell receptor beta chains were all obtained from the same sample, sequenced in a study of blood T cell repertoires in COVID-19. Produced via immunoSEQ multiplex PCR; TCRdb's table is partial and in-frame only. Of about 160,000 clones in the sample, 75% to 90% were seen once. The material sequenced was peripheral blood. These receptors originate from a woman aged 55 to 70 with active or convalescent COVID-19.

The rearrangement joins TRBV29-1 to TRBJ2-1; a weak D match, TRBD2 (7 bases). V lost 4 bases and J lost 8, with 12 bases in between. The V gene's germline CDR1 is SQVTM and CDR2 ANQGSEA. The CDR3 contains 12 residues. The DNA for the CDR3 is TGCAGCGTTGGGCGAGGGGGGGATGAGCAGTTCTTC. Protein sequence: CSVGRGGDEQFF.

The rearrangement links TRBV6-5 to TRBJ1-5; weak D call: TRBD1 (5 bases). CDR3 size: 15 residues. Trimming removed 6 bases at V and 0 bases at J, with 12 bases between. Germline CDR1 and CDR2: MNHEY and SVGAGI. CDR3: CASSRQRNSNQPQHF. CDR3 sequence (DNA): TGTGCCAGCAGCCGACAGAGAAATAGCAATCAGCCCCAGCATTTT.

The chain couples TRBV7-2 to TRBJ1-5; 10 bases agree with TRBD1. Germline CDR1 reads SGHTA; CDR2 reads FQGNSA. V shed 5 bases and J 0 bases; nucleotides not matched to a gene: 7. The CDR3 totals 17 residues. The CDR3 sequence is CASSPWTGGNSNQPQHF. The CDR3 nucleotides are TGTGCCAGCAGCCCATGGACAGGGGGAAATAGCAATCAGCCCCAGCATTTT.

The chain employs TRBV6-5 and TRBJ1-4; 10 bases match TRBD1. Trimming removed 6 bases from V and 7 bases from J; junction bases left unmatched: 8. Germline V CDR1 and CDR2: MNHEY, SVGAGI. The length of the CDR3 is 15 residues. DNA for the CDR3: TGTGCCAGCAGGCAAGACAGGGGGCAGGGTGAAAAACTGTTTTTT. It is translated as CASRQDRGQGEKLFF.

Written as DNA, the CDR3 is TGTGCCAGCAGGCCGACAGCTAATGGCTACACCTTC. Translating gives CASRPTANGYTF. The chain links TRBV12-3 or TRBV12-4 to TRBJ1-2; weak D call: TRBD1 (5 bases). This CDR3 comprises 12 residues. The V end was cut by 6 bases, the J end by 6 bases, with 11 bases between.

The chain employs TRBV7-3 and TRBJ1-1; D remains ambiguous. Trimming took 0 bases from V and 2 from J, leaving 4 bases between them. The CDR3 loop spans 13 amino acids. Per germline, CDR1 SGHTA and CDR2 FQGTGA. CDR3 in DNA: TGTGCCAGCAGCTTAACGGCCAACACTGAAGCTTTCTTT. Its translation: CASSLTANTEAFF.

The chain combines TRBV6-6 with TRBJ1-2; the D gene is possibly TRBD1 (6 bases). CDR1 is MNHNY and CDR2 is SVGAGI in the germline V gene (reference sequence). There are 14 residues in the CDR3. Trimming removed 2 bases from V and 6 bases from J, with 13 bases in between. CDR3 sequence: CASSYQGQSDGYTF. CDR3 coding DNA: TGTGCCAGCAGTTACCAAGGACAGTCAGATGGCTACACCTTC.

The chain employs TRBV4-3 and TRBJ2-2; D possibly corresponds to TRBD1 (5 bases). Trimming left V 0 bases short and J 4 bases short, with 12 bases between. The CDR3 covers 16 residues. Germline CDR1 LGHNA, CDR2 YSLEER. The CDR3 nucleotides are TGCGCCAGCAGCCAAGAAAGCAGGGTCGGCACCGGGGAGCTGTTTTTT. Its translation is CASSQESRVGTGELFF.

The chain carries TRBV9 and TRBJ2-1; D perhaps matches TRBD2 (5 bases). The CDR3 is made up of 14 amino acids. CDR1 is SGDLS and CDR2 is YYNGEE in the germline V gene. Trimming left V 0 bases short and J 6 bases short, with 10 bases between. Here the CDR3 DNA reads TGTGCCAGCAGCGTAGGACTGGAGGCCAATGAGCAGTTCTTC. It encodes CASSVGLEANEQFF. Full variable domain (missing parts from reference TRBV9 and TRBJ2-1): DSGVTQTPKHLITATGQRVTLRCSPRSGDLSVYWYQQSLDQGLQFLIQYYNGEERAKGNILERFSAQQFPDLHSELNLSSLELGDSALYFCASSVGLEANEQFFGPGTRLTVL.

The chain combines TRBV9 with TRBJ1-2; no clear D gene. CDR3 size: 16 residues. Trimming shortened V by 0 bases and J by 4 bases, and 16 bases separated the two germline ends. The germline V gene has CDR1 SGDLS and CDR2 YYNGEE. In DNA form, the CDR3 reads TGTGCCAGCAGCGTAGAGCCTGGGGAGAAGGGCTATGGCTACACCTTC. It encodes CASSVEPGEKGYGYTF.

V and J are TRBV19 and TRBJ1-2, with 8 bases lining up with TRBD1. CDR3 length equals 16 residues. Germline CDR1 is LNHDA and CDR2 is SQIVND (reference sequence). With V trimmed by 7 bases and J by 9 bases, 19 bases remained unmatched. The CDR3 DNA reads TGTGCCAGTACCCTGGGCCGGGACAGGTCCAGGGGGAGCTACACCTTC. Encoded protein: CASTLGRDRSRGSYTF.

The chain links TRBV2 to TRBJ2-5; D might be TRBD2 (6 bases). The CDR3 totals 15 residues. Trimming took 7 bases from V and 2 from J, leaving 17 bases between them. The germline V gene encodes CDR1 SNHLY and CDR2 FYNNEI. For the CDR3, the DNA is TGTGCCAGCACCGGAACGGGGGTGTCTCAAGAGACCCAGTACTTC. It translates to CASTGTGVSQETQYF.

This rearrangement joins TRBV7-8 to TRBJ2-7; a possible D gene is TRBD1 (5 bases). This CDR3 spans 14 amino acids. The V gene lost 5 bases and the J gene lost 4 bases, with 15 bases spanning the gap. Germline V gives CDR1 SGHVS, CDR2 FQNEAQ. For the CDR3, the DNA is TGTGCCAGCAGCACAGGACCGACCCGATACGAGCAGTACTTC. As protein: CASSTGPTRYEQYF. Complete variable domain (other parts from reference TRBV7-8 and TRBJ2-7): GAGVSQSPRYKVAKRGQDVALRCDPISGHVSLFWYQQALGQGPEFLTYFQNEAQLDKSGLPSDRFFAERPEGSVSTLKIQRTQQEDSAVYLCASSTGPTRYEQYFGPGTRLTVT.

The gene calls are TRBV7-2 and TRBJ1-2; D is undetermined. With 4 bases removed from V and 4 bases from J, the gap between germline ends came to 16 bases. Per the germline V gene, CDR1 is SGHTA and CDR2 is FQGNSA. The CDR3 consists of 15 residues. The chain's CDR3 is CASSSPSVTFYGYTF. CDR3 DNA: TGTGCCAGCAGCTCCCCTTCCGTTACATTCTATGGCTACACCTTC.

The V and J genes are TRBV7-6 and TRBJ1-1; D is ambiguous. CDR3 size: 15 residues. Trimming removed 3 bases at V and 8 bases at J, with 19 bases between. Germline CDR1 SGHVS, CDR2 FNYEAQ. CDR3 residues: CASSFNPGVGGEAFF. The CDR3 region has the DNA TGTGCCAGCAGCTTTAATCCAGGTGTTGGAGGCGAAGCTTTCTTT.

The chain combines TRBV3-1 (or the pseudogene TRBV3-2) with TRBJ2-5; TRBD2 aligns across 11 bases. This CDR3 has 16 amino acids. Germline V gene sequence: CDR1 LGHDT, CDR2 YNNKEL (reference sequence). The V and J ends lost 1 base and 4 bases, in that order; junction bases with no gene match: 5. The CDR3 is CASSQGLSGGVETQYF. Written as DNA, the CDR3 is TGTGCCAGCAGCCAAGGGCTTAGCGGGGGGGTAGAGACCCAGTACTTC.

This chain links TRBV6-2 or TRBV6-3 with TRBJ1-5; a possible D gene is TRBD1 (6 bases). Between the trimmed V and J ends, which lost 2 bases and 7 bases, there was a span of 12 bases. Germline V gene data show CDR1 as MNHEY and CDR2 as SVGEGT. CDR3 length: 14 amino acids. The CDR3 region has the DNA TGTGCCAGCAGTTACGGGCAGGGGAACCAGCCCCAGCATTTT. It codes for CASSYGQGNQPQHF.

The rearrangement links TRBV30 to TRBJ1-2, with TRBD1 matching over 8 bases. The CDR3 is 13 amino acids. The ends lost 5 bases at V and 5 bases at J; junction bases unmatched: 7. Germline CDR1 and CDR2: GTSNPN and SVGIG (reference sequence). CDR3 nucleotide sequence: TGTGCCTGGGCCGGGACAGGAACATATGGCTACACCTTC. Protein: CAWAGTGTYGYTF.

This rearrangement joins TRBV7-2 to TRBJ2-1, with a weak D call TRBD2 (7 bases). The CDR3 covers 13 residues. Trimming removed 3 bases at V and 8 bases at J, with 11 bases between. Germline CDR1 SGHTA, CDR2 FQGNSA. The CDR3 is CASSFSGGHEQFF. The CDR3, as DNA: TGTGCCAGCAGCTTTTCGGGGGGCCATGAGCAGTTCTTC. The full variable domain, rest sourced from reference TRBV7-2 and TRBJ2-1, is GAGVSQSPSNKVTEKGKDVELRCDPISGHTALYWYRQSLGQGLEFLIYFQGNSAPDKSGLPSDRFSAERTGGSVSTLTIQRTQQEDSAVYLCASSFSGGHEQFFGPGTRLTVL.

This chain connects TRBV2 to TRBJ2-7, with 12 bases fitting TRBD2. The ends lost 8 bases at V and 7 bases at J; junction bases unmatched: 18. The germline V gene encodes CDR1 SNHLY and CDR2 FYNNEI. This CDR3 comprises 17 residues. The CDR3 DNA sequence: TGTGCCAGCGATCCGACAACTAGCGGGGGGATTTCGCGAGAGCAGTACTTC. It specifies CASDPTTSGGISREQYF.

The chain recombines TRBV3-1 (or the pseudogene TRBV3-2) with TRBJ2-3; the D gene is possibly TRBD1 (5 bases). The germline V gene encodes CDR1 LGHDT and CDR2 YNNKEL (reference sequence). This CDR3 has 19 amino acids. The ends were cut back, 0 bases at V and 0 bases at J, with 19 bases in the middle. The CDR3: CASSQEILARQGSTDTQYF. The CDR3 nucleotides are TGTGCCAGCAGCCAAGAAATACTGGCAAGGCAGGGTAGCACAGATACGCAGTATTTT.

The gene calls are TRBV7-9 and TRBJ2-7, with D hard to call. The CDR3 loop spans 13 amino acids. Trimming removed 5 bases at V and 2 bases at J, with 10 bases between. CDR1 is SEHNR, CDR2 FQNEAQ, per germline (reference sequence). The CDR3 spells CASSLNVPYEQYF. The CDR3 DNA is TGTGCCAGCAGCCTAAATGTCCCCTACGAGCAGTACTTC.